A single sample gave rise to the 24 T cell receptor beta chains below, sequenced in a study of tumor-infiltrating lymphocytes in primary liver carcinoma. For blood RNA, unsorted whole blood served as the source, and germline DNA was extracted too. Synthesis of TCR beta cDNA was carried out from approximately 470 ng total RNA with a constant-region primer. Slightly modified ARM-PCR with three nested multiplex PCR rounds yielded TCR beta libraries. TRBV1-TRBV30 forward primers and a C-beta reverse primer were used in the first two PCR rounds, which each ran for about 10 cycles. TCRdb redid the calling of the multiplex PCR reads with MiXCR, one entry per CDR3 protein. The repertoire holds 180,000 or so distinct CDR3 sequences, with over 45% as singletons. Sequenced sample: peripheral blood. The source of these receptors is a man in his forties with primary liver carcinoma and hepatitis B virus infection.

Details on this clonotype: At one end the junction does not follow the germline gene, possibly because of a read error. V usage is TRBV11-2 and J usage is TRBJ2-1, with 10 positions matching TRBD2. This CDR3 comprises 20 residues. Germline values: CDR1 SGHAT, CDR2 FQNNGV. The CDR3 nucleotides are TGTGCTAGCAGCTTAAGGGTGGATAGCGGGAGGCCTAGGTCCTACAATGAGCAGTTCTTC. The encoded protein is CASSLRVDSGRPRSYNEQFF.

This clonotype has more than one count but fewer than ten. The chain has TRBV6-5 and TRBJ1-4; 8 nucleotides match TRBD1. V shed 3 bases and J 2 bases; nucleotides not matched to a gene: 2. CDR3 length equals 15 residues. Germline V gives CDR1 MNHEY, CDR2 SVGAGI. CDR3: CASSYQGATNEKLFF. CDR3 coding DNA: TGTGCCAGCAGTTATCAGGGGGCCACTAATGAAAAACTGTTTTTT.

Comment on this clonotype: This may be a read error, as it is one base from a much larger clone. V and J are TRBV14 and TRBJ2-1, with TRBD2 as a possible D gene (5 bases). Germline loops: CDR1 SGHDN, CDR2 FVKESK. CDR3 length equals 15 residues. Trimming removed 4 bases at V and 0 bases at J, with 10 bases between. The CDR3 coding sequence is TGTGCCAGCAGCCCCCCGGGGAGCTCCTACAATGAGCAGTTCTTC. It encodes CASSPPGSSYNEQFF. Full variable domain (missing parts from reference TRBV14 and TRBJ2-1): EAGVTQFPSHSVIEKGQTVTLRCDPISGHDNLYWYRRVMGKEIKFLLHFVKESKQDESGMPNNRFLAERTGGTYSTLKVQPAELEDSGVYFCASSPPGSSYNEQFFGPGTRLTVL.

In the case of this clonotype: One junction end does not reproduce the germline sequence, and a read error may be involved. The J gene is TRBJ2-7, the V gene TRBV11-2; 10 positions agree with TRBD1. The CDR3 consists of 15 residues. The germline V gene encodes CDR1 SGHAT and CDR2 FQNNGV. CDR3 coding DNA: TGTGCCAGCAGCCCCCGGGACAGGGGTTTCTACGAGCAGCACTTC. Translated, it gives CASSPRDRGFYEQHF.

This CDR3 reads CASSYSGLLAGGRYEQYF. For the CDR3, the DNA is TGTGCCAGCAGTTACTCTGGTTTACTAGCGGGAGGGCGGTACGAGCAGTACTTC. J is TRBJ2-7 and V is TRBV6-7; 13 bases line up with TRBD2. TRBV6-7 is given ORF status, its function remaining uncertain. Trimming removed 0 bases from V and 4 bases from J; junction bases left unmatched: 9. The length of the CDR3 is 18 residues.

The J gene is TRBJ1-6, the V gene TRBV7-9; D perhaps matches TRBD1 (5 bases). Germline assignment: CDR1 SEHNR and CDR2 FQNEAQ (reference sequence). V lost 8 bases and J lost 7, with 9 bases in between. The CDR3 covers 12 residues. The CDR3 protein is CASSGQNSPLHF. DNA for the CDR3: TGTGCCAGCTCGGGGCAGAATTCACCCCTCCACTTT.

This clonotype was seen a few times. The V gene is TRBV6-5, the J gene TRBJ1-2; tentatively, D is TRBD1 (6 bases). This CDR3 comprises 16 residues. Germline-derived CDR1 and CDR2 are MNHEY and SVGAGI. V lost 0 bases, J lost 1 base, and 12 bases lay in between. CDR3 region: CASSYSAGQINYGYTF. The CDR3 nucleotides are TGTGCCAGCAGTTACTCGGCAGGACAGATTAACTATGGCTACACCTTC.

Remarks on this clonotype: One end of the junction is discordant with germline, which a read error may explain. The gene calls are TRBV7-9 and TRBJ2-7; maybe TRBD2 (7 bases). CDR1 SEHNR and CDR2 FQNEAQ come from the germline V gene (reference sequence). This CDR3 has 12 residues. The CDR3 loop is CASTKPGGGSDF. CDR3 in DNA: TGTGCCAGCACCAAACCGGGGGGCGGGAGTGACTTC.

As concerns this clonotype: This may be a read error: a much more frequent sequence differs by one nucleotide. Because the CDR3 is missing its conserved closing phenylalanine or tryptophan, this is likely a read error. The genes are TRBV29-1 and TRBJ2-7; D gene ambiguous. Germline assignment: CDR1 SQVTM and CDR2 ANQGSEA. V was shortened by 7 bases and J by 0 bases, with 10 bases between the two germline ends. The CDR3 is 12 residues long. The CDR3 nucleotides are TGCAGCGCCCATACATCCTCCTACGAGCAGTACATC. It translates to CSAHTSSYEQYI.

A word on this clonotype: The DNA is left out, because the CDR3 cannot be placed on it with certainty; the CDR3 is given as TCRdb lists it. This rearrangement joins TRBV29-1 to TRBJ2-6; the table's D call, TRBD2, was not checked against the DNA. Including both end residues, the CDR3 is 15 amino acids long. CDR1 is SQVTM, CDR2 ANQGSEA, per germline. The CDR3 loop reads CSVEGWGVGANVRTF.

Worth noting for this clonotype: This may stem from a read error, because a much larger clone lies one nucleotide away. The chain is built from TRBV11-2 and TRBJ2-5; no reliable D call. Germline-derived CDR1 and CDR2 are SGHAT and FQNNGV. The CDR3 extends over 13 amino acids. CDR3 amino acids: CASRTQGGETQHF. CDR3 in DNA: TGTGCCAGCAGAACCCAAGGTGGCGAGACCCAGCACTTC.

This clonotype was seen more than once but under ten times. The chain combines TRBV7-8 with TRBJ2-4, with TRBD2 matching over 14 bases. Per the germline V gene, CDR1 is SGHVS and CDR2 is FQNEAQ. This CDR3 has 16 amino acids. Trimming at V came to 3 bases and at J to 8 bases, leaving 6 bases not matched to a gene. The CDR3 DNA sequence: TGTGCCAGCAGCTTTTCCGGGACTAGCGGGAGAGACATTCAGTACTTC. Its translation: CASSFSGTSGRDIQYF.

In this sample, this clonotype turned up once. J is TRBJ1-1 and V is TRBV5-5, with TRBD1 identical over 7 bases. Germline CDR1 is SGHKS and CDR2 is YYEKEE (reference sequence). After removal of 5 bases from V and 0 bases from J, the junction contained 13 bases not matched to a gene. The CDR3 has 17 residues. The DNA for the CDR3 is TGTGCCAGCAGTTTGTACCCTCCGGGACAGCTGAACACTGAAGCTTTCTTT. This gives the protein CASSLYPPGQLNTEAFF.

The chain has TRBV5-4 and TRBJ2-5, with TRBD2 matching over 9 bases. Germline V gives CDR1 SGHNT, CDR2 YYREEE (reference sequence). Trimming at V came to 4 bases and at J to 7 bases, leaving 14 bases not matched to a gene. This CDR3 comprises 16 residues. The CDR3 DNA follows: TGTGCCAGCAGCCGCGGGGGAGCGGGAGGTACTTTGACCCAGTACTTC. Translating gives CASSRGGAGGTLTQYF.

Details on this clonotype: At one end, the junction sequence differs from germline, possibly due to a read error. This chain links TRBV12-3 or TRBV12-4 with TRBJ2-2; TRBD1 agrees at 8 bases. CDR3 size: 15 residues. This chain's CDR3 is CASSLGQGQGGELFF. CDR3 bases: TGTGCCAGCAGCTTAGGACAGGGCCAGGGCGGGGAGCTGTTTTTT.

This clonotype has ten or more counts. The chain combines TRBV5-5 with TRBJ2-2; D might be TRBD1 (6 bases). This CDR3 contains 15 residues. Trimming removed 6 bases at V and 2 bases at J, with 14 bases between. CDR1 SGHKS and CDR2 YYEKEE come from the germline V gene (reference sequence). The DNA for the CDR3 is TGTGCCAGCACCCCAGGGGCAGCCAACACCGGGGAGCTGTTTTTT. It is translated as CASTPGAANTGELFF. Drawing the rest from reference TRBV5-5 and TRBJ2-2, the complete variable domain is DAGVTQSPTHLIKTRGQQVTLRCSPISGHKSVSWYQQVLGQGPQFIFQYYEKEERGRGNFPDRFSARQFPNYSSELNVNALLLGDSALYLCASTPGAANTGELFFGEGSRLTVL.

This clonotype came up many times. J is TRBJ2-7 and V is TRBV6-5; weak D call: TRBD2 (6 bases). The germline V gene has CDR1 MNHEY and CDR2 SVGAGI. V shed 1 base and J shed 3 bases, with 13 bases lying between them. The CDR3 runs 15 residues. This CDR3 is CASSYWRDGNYEQYF. Here the CDR3 DNA reads TGTGCCAGCAGTTACTGGCGGGACGGTAACTACGAGCAGTACTTC.

About this clonotype itself: A read error may account for a junction end that differs from germline. This rearrangement joins TRBV7-8 to TRBJ2-1, with 12 bases lining up with TRBD2. CDR1 is SGHVS and CDR2 is FQNEAQ in the germline V gene. This CDR3 region has 15 residues. CDR3 protein: CACSIGLAGYNEQFF. As DNA, the CDR3 is TGTGCCTGCAGCATCGGACTAGCGGGATACAATGAGCAGTTCTTC.

The V and J genes are TRBV14 and TRBJ2-7, with D tentatively TRBD2 (6 bases). The germline gives CDR1 SGHDN, CDR2 FVKESK. V lost 3 bases and J 3 bases, leaving 18 bases between the germline ends. CDR3 size: 16 residues. The CDR3 spells CASSQGYRGGVYEQYF. The CDR3 DNA sequence: TGTGCCAGCAGCCAGGGCTATCGGGGCGGGGTCTACGAGCAGTACTTC.

The CDR3 sequence is CASSQGPLAGGPNNEQFF. The CDR3 DNA reads as TGTGCCAGCAGCCAAGGTCCCCTAGCGGGAGGGCCTAACAATGAGCAGTTCTTC. The chain has TRBV11-2 and TRBJ2-1, with TRBD2 matching over 12 bases. The CDR3 is 18 residues long. Germline V lookup: CDR1 SGHAT, CDR2 FQNNGV. V lost 5 bases, J lost 5 bases, and 13 bases stayed unmatched. Together with reference TRBV11-2 and TRBJ2-1, the CDR3 gives the full variable domain: EAGVAQSPRYKIIEKRQSVAFWCNPISGHATLYWYQQILGQGPKLLIQFQNNGVVDDSQLPKDRFSAERLKGVDSTLKIQPAKLEDSAVYLCASSQGPLAGGPNNEQFFGPGTRLTVL.

This rearrangement joins TRBV28 to TRBJ1-5, with a tentative D call TRBD1 (6 bases). The length of the CDR3 is 14 residues. Germline-derived CDR1 and CDR2 are MDHEN and SYDVKM. The CDR3 reads CVGSSEGDNQPQHF. The CDR3 DNA reads as TGTGTCGGCAGTTCCGAGGGGGACAATCAGCCCCAGCATTTT. Supplemented by reference TRBV28 and TRBJ1-5, the full variable domain reads DVKVTQSSRYLVKRTGEKVFLECVQDMDHENMFWYRQDPGLGLRLIYFSYDVKMKEKGDIPEGYSVSREKKERFSLILESASTNQTSMYLCVGSSEGDNQPQHFGDGTRLSIL.

V usage is TRBV7-3 and J usage is TRBJ2-1; 12 bases are shared with TRBD2. V gave up 5 bases and J gave up 10 bases; unmatched junction bases: 12. Germline V gene data show CDR1 as SGHTA and CDR2 as FQGTGA. The CDR3 is made up of 16 amino acids. In DNA form, the CDR3 reads TGTGCCAGCAGCCCCCAAACGGGGCTAGCGGGAGGGGAGCAGTTCTTC. Translation: CASSPQTGLAGGEQFF.

This clonotype was counted a few times. CDR3 coding DNA: TGTGCCAGCAGCCCCACCCGTCAGGATCTTGAAGCTTTCTTT. Translated: CASSPTRQDLEAFF. V gene TRBV7-8 combines with J gene TRBJ1-1; no definite D call. Germline CDR1 reads SGHVS; CDR2 reads FQNEAQ. Trimming cost V 5 bases and J 7 bases, with 17 bases left between them. The CDR3 runs to 14 residues.

This clonotype came up many times. The chain combines TRBV11-2 with TRBJ1-2; a weak D match, TRBD1 (5 bases). The CDR3 totals 13 residues. Germline V lookup: CDR1 SGHAT, CDR2 FQNNGV. Trimming left V 4 bases short and J 5 bases short, with 11 bases between. This chain's CDR3 is CASSSQGNYGYTF. In DNA, the CDR3 is TGTGCCAGCAGCTCTCAGGGAAATTATGGCTACACCTTC.